This is a list of T cell receptor beta chains from one sample in a study of blood T cells in healthy people across ages. MiXCR, applied by TCRdb to the 5' RACE reads, yields one record per CDR3 protein. The data show under 800,000 distinct CDR3 sequences, roughly 43% seen once. Sequenced: blood. Receptors were obtained from a woman aged 60-75 years in good health. Both conserved end residues are part of each CDR3. D genes are given only for firm matches. Clone size, where shown, is once, few, many, or a class for clones that have expanded.

J | V | D | length | size | DNA | CDR3
TRBJ1-1 | TRBV5-1 | NA | 13 | few | TGCGCCAGCAGCCGGGAGTCCAGCACTGAAGCTTTCTTT | CASSRESSTEAFF
TRBJ2-5 | TRBV20-1 | NA | 13 | many | TGCAGTGCTAATGAAGTGGGGATGGAGACCCAGTACTTC | CSANEVGMETQYF
TRBJ2-7 | TRBV7-2 | NA | 14 | NA | TGTGCCAGCAGCATGGATGAGGTAACCTACGAGCAGTACTTC | CASSMDEVTYEQYF
TRBJ2-1 | TRBV9 | NA | 11 | NA | TGTGCCAGCACGCGTTACAATGAGCAGTTCTTC | CASTRYNEQFF
TRBJ2-1 | TRBV12-3/TRBV12-4 | TRBD2 | 16 | NA | TGTGCCAGCAGTGCCCCGGGACTAGCGAACCACAATGAGCAGTTCTTC | CASSAPGLANHNEQFF
TRBJ1-1 | TRBV24-1 | NA | 12 | once | TGTGCCACCAGTGAAGGGACTCAGAGGGCTTTCTTT | CATSEGTQRAFF
TRBJ2-7 | TRBV20-1 | NA | 18 | NA | TGCAGTGCTACGACTAGAGGGTCTTTCTCTGGCTCCTACAATGAGCAGTACTTC | CSATTRGSFSGSYNEQYF
TRBJ2-7 | TRBV7-6 | NA | 14 | NA | TGTGCCAGTTCCCCCAGGGGACTCTCCTACGAGCAGTACTTC | CASSPRGLSYEQYF
TRBJ1-2 | TRBV20-1 | NA | 12 | NA | TGCAGTGCAGACCGTGGGGGGGATGGCTACACCTTC | CSADRGGDGYTF
TRBJ2-1 | TRBV6-5 | TRBD2 | 19 | NA | TGTGCCAGCAGTTACGGGCACGGGGTTCGGGGGGGCCCCCACAATGAGCAGTTCTTC | CASSYGHGVRGGPHNEQFF
TRBJ2-5 | TRBV5-1 | TRBD2 | 14 | few | TGCGCCAGCAGCTTGGACCAGCGGGGGGAGACCCAGTACTTC | CASSLDQRGETQYF
TRBJ2-1 | TRBV7-2 | TRBD1 | 16 | few | TGTGCCAGCAGCGCGCGCGCTGAGGGGGCTCACAATGAGCAGTTCTTC | CASSARAEGAHNEQFF
TRBJ2-7 | TRBV3-1 | NA | 15 | many | TGTGCCAGCAGGCGCGGACATGGGCCCTCCTACGAGCAGTACTTC | CASRRGHGPSYEQYF
TRBJ2-7 | TRBV2 | NA | 11 | many | TGTGCCAGCAGCCCCGCCGGCGAGCAGTACTTC | CASSPAGEQYF
TRBJ1-2 | TRBV4-2 | NA | 16 | many | TGTGCCAGCAGCCAAGAACTCAATACTTGGCGAGGAGGCTACACCTTC | CASSQELNTWRGGYTF
TRBJ1-1 | TRBV6-5 | NA | 14 | NA | TGTGCCAGCAGTTCCCTGGGGCTGGTCACTGAAGCTTTCTTT | CASSSLGLVTEAFF
TRBJ1-6 | TRBV6-2/TRBV6-3 | NA | 11 | few | TGTACCGGAGAAGGGGATTCACCCCTCCACTTT | CTGEGDSPLHF
TRBJ2-7 | TRBV12-3/TRBV12-4 | TRBD2 | 15 | few | TGTGCCAGCAGTTCCGCGGGAGGGGGCTCCTACGAGCAGTACTTC | CASSSAGGGSYEQYF
TRBJ1-4 | TRBV3-1 | NA | 13 | few | TGTGCCAGCAGCCAAGTCCCGGGCGAAAAACTGTTTTTT | CASSQVPGEKLFF
TRBJ2-7 | TRBV10-1 | TRBD1 | 16 | few | TGCGCCAGCAGTGAGGGGACAGGGGAACTATACAATGAGCAGTACTTC | CASSEGTGELYNEQYF
TRBJ1-1 | TRBV20-1 | NA | 11 | NA | TGCAAGGGACGGACGAGCACTGAAGCTTTCTTT | CKGRTSTEAFF
TRBJ2-7 | TRBV2 | NA | 16 | few | TGTGCCAGCAGTGAAGCCAGGGGGACTCAGGGCGACGAGCAGTACTTC | CASSEARGTQGDEQYF
TRBJ1-1 | TRBV4-1 | TRBD1 | 14 | NA | TGCGCCAGCAGCCAAGATACAGGGGGCACTGAAGCTTTCTTT | CASSQDTGGTEAFF
TRBJ2-3 | TRBV4-2 | NA | 15 | few | TGTGCCAGCAGCCAAGCGGCTACTAGCACAGATACGCAGTATTTT | CASSQAATSTDTQYF
TRBJ1-5 | TRBV9 | NA | 15 | many | TGTGCCAGCAGCGCGGACGGATTTAGCAATCAGCCCCAGCATTTT | CASSADGFSNQPQHF
TRBJ2-3 | TRBV7-2 | NA | 14 | NA | TGTGCCAGCAGACCGGGACCCAGCACAGATACGCAGTATTTT | CASRPGPSTDTQYF
TRBJ2-1 | TRBV10-3 | TRBD1 | 15 | few | TGTGCCATCAGTGGCGGACAGGGGGAAGGCAATGAGCAGTTCTTC | CAISGGQGEGNEQFF
TRBJ1-2 | TRBV20-1 | NA | 10 | few | TGCAGTGCTAGAGATAACGGCTACACCTTC | CSARDNGYTF
TRBJ1-1 | TRBV24-1 | NA | 11 | once | TGTGCCACCAGTGATGGGACAGAAGCTTTCTTT | CATSDGTEAFF
TRBJ1-2 | TRBV3-1 | TRBD1 | 15 | many | TGTGCCAGCAGCCAGGGGGACAGGGATGTTTATGGCTACACCTTC | CASSQGDRDVYGYTF
TRBJ1-1 | TRBV6-4 | NA | 14 | once | TGTGCCAGCAGTCCATCCGGGTACGACACTGAAGCTTTCTTT | CASSPSGYDTEAFF
TRBJ2-7 | TRBV21-1 | NA | 18 | few | TGTGCCAGCAGCAAAAAGCCGCCTCGGGGAACGGAGACCTACGAGCAGTACTTC | CASSKKPPRGTETYEQYF
TRBJ2-5 | TRBV7-3 | NA | 14 | NA | TGTGCCAGCAGCCCCGGACAGAACTACAATGAGCAGTACTTC | CASSPGQNYNEQYF
TRBJ1-5 | TRBV3-1 | TRBD1 | 14 | NA | TGTGCCAGCAGCCATGGACAGGGGGATCAGCCCCAGCATTTT | CASSHGQGDQPQHF
TRBJ2-1 | TRBV7-2 | NA | 8 | NA | TGTGCCAGCAGCCGCTGGTTCTTC | CASSRWFF
TRBJ2-5 | TRBV15 | NA | 13 | NA | TGTGCCACCAGCATTATCAGGAACAATGAGCAGTACTTC | CATSIIRNNEQYF
TRBJ1-2 | TRBV28 | NA | 16 | few | TGTGCCAGCAGTTCACCTGCAGGGGCCTTAAGTTCTGGCTACACCTTC | CASSSPAGALSSGYTF
TRBJ2-1 | TRBV4-3 | NA | 14 | NA | TGCGCCAGCAGCCAAGATAGTAACGTGCGTGAGCAGTTCTTC | CASSQDSNVREQFF
TRBJ2-1 | TRBV29-1 | NA | 12 | NA | TGCAGCGCTTTCACGGCCAGCAATGAGCAGTTCTTC | CSAFTASNEQFF
TRBJ2-7 | TRBV6-2/TRBV6-3 | TRBD1 | 15 | NA | TGTGCCAGCAGTTCAGGGACAGGGGAGGACTACGAGCAGTACTTC | CASSSGTGEDYEQYF
TRBJ2-1 | TRBV6-4 | TRBD2 | 15 | NA | TGTGCCAGCAATGTAGCGGGGGGCCTGAACAATGAGCAGTTCTTC | CASNVAGGLNNEQFF
TRBJ2-3 | TRBV5-1 | NA | 16 | NA | TGCGCCAGCAGCTTGGGAGGACTGGAGAGCATAGATACGCAGTATTTT | CASSLGGLESIDTQYF
TRBJ2-7 | TRBV6-2/TRBV6-3 | NA | 11 | few | TGTGCCAGCCAGATGTTTTACGAGCAGTACTTC | CASQMFYEQYF
TRBJ1-2 | TRBV10-3 | TRBD1 | 14 | few | TGTGCCATCAGTGAACCGGGACAGGGAGCGGGCTACACCTTC | CAISEPGQGAGYTF
TRBJ1-4 | TRBV7-9 | NA | 12 | NA | TGTGCCAGCAGCCGGGAGAATGAAAAACTGTTTTTT | CASSRENEKLFF
TRBJ2-5 | TRBV7-9 | NA | 15 | NA | TGTGCCAGCAGCTTAGAGCGGCAGGGCCTTGAGACCCAGTACTTC | CASSLERQGLETQYF
TRBJ2-1 | TRBV12-3/TRBV12-4 | TRBD2 | 14 | NA | TGTGCCAGTAGCGGGAACGCCCCCTACAATGAGCAGTTCTTC | CASSGNAPYNEQFF
TRBJ2-3 | TRBV20-1 | TRBD2 | 15 | NA | TGCAGTGCTAGGGGAGGGTCGTTAGGCACAGATACGCAGTATTTT | CSARGGSLGTDTQYF
TRBJ2-2 | TRBV6-2/TRBV6-3 | TRBD2 | 14 | NA | TGTGCCAGCAGCCCCACTAGCGACACCGGGGAGCTGTTTTTT | CASSPTSDTGELFF
TRBJ1-3 | TRBV10-3 | NA | 13 | NA | TGTGCCATAACACAGGGCTCTGGAAACACCATATATTTT | CAITQGSGNTIYF
TRBJ2-5 | TRBV20-1 | NA | 13 | NA | TGCAGTGCTAGCGTTGTGATCCAAGAGACCCAGTACTTC | CSASVVIQETQYF
TRBJ1-2 | TRBV7-2 | TRBD1 | 15 | few | TGTGCCAGCAGGCCTACAGGGGGCTCTAACTATGGCTACACCTTC | CASRPTGGSNYGYTF
TRBJ2-7 | TRBV7-2 | NA | 12 | NA | TGTGCCAGCACCCTTTCTGCCTACGAGCAGTACTTC | CASTLSAYEQYF
TRBJ1-2 | TRBV5-1 | TRBD1 | 14 | many | TGCGCCAGCAGCTTCGACAGGGTGGACTATGGCTACACCTTC | CASSFDRVDYGYTF
TRBJ1-1 | TRBV6-4 | NA | 13 | NA | TGTGCCAGCAGTGAGTTTGAGGGCACTGAAGCTTTCTTT | CASSEFEGTEAFF
TRBJ2-7 | TRBV7-3 | NA | 15 | NA | TGTGCCAGCAGCTTAAGGGCAGCCGTCTCCTACGAGCAGTACTTC | CASSLRAAVSYEQYF
TRBJ2-1 | TRBV20-1 | NA | 13 | once | TGCAGTGTAAATGTGCTAAAAGACAATGAGCAGTTCTTC | CSVNVLKDNEQFF
TRBJ2-1 | TRBV9 | TRBD1 | 15 | NA | TGTGCCAGCAGCGTAGGTTGGGACAGGGCCTTCGAGCAGTTCTTC | CASSVGWDRAFEQFF
TRBJ2-1 | TRBV20-1 | NA | 16 | NA | TGCAGTGCTGAACCGGGACCAGGAGGGGGGAACAATGAGCAGTTCTTC | CSAEPGPGGGNNEQFF
TRBJ2-7 | TRBV18 | NA | 14 | NA | TGTGCCAGCTCGCCACTAGTGAACTCCTACGAGCAGTACTTC | CASSPLVNSYEQYF